These 32 T cell receptor beta chains were sequenced from one sample in a study of blood T cell repertoires in COVID-19. Method: immunoSEQ multiplex PCR; TCRdb's copy keeps in-frame clones and lacks some. Of fewer than 250,000 clones listed, around nine tenths were seen once; the top ten hold 10% to 11%. Sequencing was performed on PBMCs or T cells enriched from blood (not recorded which). The receptors were sampled from a man aged 25 to 45 who had recovered from COVID-19.

V is TRBV18 and J is TRBJ2-5, with 12 positions matching TRBD2. The CDR3 length is 16 residues. Trimming removed 6 bases from V and 5 bases from J; junction bases left unmatched: 10. CDR1 and CDR2 (germline): KGHSH, LQKENI. The DNA for the CDR3 is TGTGCCAGCTCCCCCGTACTAGCGGGAGGTTGGGAGACCCAGTACTTC. It yields the protein CASSPVLAGGWETQYF. The variable domain in full, completed from reference TRBV18 and TRBJ2-5, reads NAGVMQNPRHLVRRRGQEARLRCSPMKGHSHVYWYRQLPEEGLKFMVYLQKENIIDESGMPKERFSAEFPKEGPSILRIQQVVRGDSAAYFCASSPVLAGGWETQYFGPGTRLLVL.

The rearrangement links TRBV7-9 to TRBJ2-3, with 10 nucleotides matching TRBD1. Unmatched junction bases numbered 7, after V lost 5 bases and J lost 2 bases. The CDR3 covers 16 residues. Germline values: CDR1 SEHNR, CDR2 FQNEAQ (reference sequence). CDR3 sequence (DNA): TGTGCCAGCAGCCGGGACAGGGGTTCCCTCACAGATACGCAGTATTTT. It translates to CASSRDRGSLTDTQYF. Full variable domain (missing parts from reference TRBV7-9 and TRBJ2-3): DTGVSQNPRHKITKRGQNVTFRCDPISEHNRLYWYRQTLGQGPEFLTYFQNEAQLEKSRLLSDRFSAERPKGSFSTLEIQRTEQGDSAMYLCASSRDRGSLTDTQYFGPGTRLTVL.

The sample holds one count of this clone. The genes are TRBV30 and TRBJ1-2; 9 positions match TRBD1. Germline values: CDR1 GTSNPN, CDR2 SVGIG (reference sequence). The CDR3 totals 15 residues. V gave up 5 bases and J gave up 8 bases; unmatched junction bases: 15. CDR3 sequence (DNA): TGTGCCTGGGACGGAGGGACAGGGAATTTCGGGGGCTACACCTTC. Its protein is CAWDGGTGNFGGYTF.

The genes are TRBV18 and TRBJ2-7; TRBD2 might be the D (6 bases). CDR1 and CDR2 from the germline V gene are KGHSH and LQKENI. V lost 3 bases and J 5 bases, leaving 14 bases between the germline ends. This CDR3 contains 14 residues. The CDR3 coding sequence is TGTGCCAGCTCACCGGAGGGACTGAAGGACGAGCAGTACTTC. This encodes CASSPEGLKDEQYF.

This chain uses TRBV30 with TRBJ1-5, with D possibly matching TRBD1 (5 bases). With 3 bases removed from V and 3 bases from J, the gap between germline ends came to 18 bases. The V gene's germline CDR1 is GTSNPN and CDR2 SVGIG (reference sequence). This CDR3 spans 16 amino acids. The CDR3 spells CAWSEAGRPFNQPQHF. The CDR3 coding sequence is TGTGCCTGGAGCGAGGCGGGACGGCCGTTCAATCAGCCCCAGCATTTT.

The V gene is TRBV10-3, the J gene TRBJ1-4; TRBD1 matches 9 bases. Germline CDR1 reads ENHRY; CDR2 reads SYGVKD. The V segment lost 8 bases and the J segment 5 bases; nucleotides outside the gene matches: 6. The CDR3 runs to 14 residues. Here the CDR3 reads CAIRSGTGNEKLFF. DNA for the CDR3: TGTGCCATCCGCAGCGGGACAGGGAATGAAAAACTGTTTTTT.

The chain has TRBV30 and TRBJ1-4, with D possibly matching TRBD1 (6 bases). CDR3 length equals 15 residues. Germline values: CDR1 GTSNPN, CDR2 SVGIG (reference sequence). Trimming stripped 4 bases from V and 7 bases from J, with 19 bases between. The CDR3 DNA reads TGTGCCTGGACCCCCGGACAGTTGGTTGGTGAAAAACTGTTTTTT. Translating it yields CAWTPGQLVGEKLFF.

The chain couples TRBV29-1 to TRBJ2-7; the match to TRBD2 covers 7 bases. Trimming took 3 bases from V and 5 from J; bases not matched to a gene: 13. The CDR3 covers 15 residues. Germline V gene data show CDR1 as SQVTM and CDR2 as ANQGSEA. The CDR3 reads CSVEGGTEGSNEQYF. The CDR3, as DNA: TGCAGCGTTGAGGGGGGGACTGAGGGATCAAACGAGCAGTACTTC.

V gene TRBV10-1 combines with J gene TRBJ1-1; D not resolved. CDR1 is WNHNN, CDR2 SYGVQD, per germline (reference sequence). The V end lost 4 bases, the J end lost 1 base, and 4 bases lay between the germline ends. CDR3 length equals 12 residues. CDR3 region: CASSAKNTEAFF. Here the CDR3 DNA reads TGCGCCAGCAGTGCTAAGAACACTGAAGCTTTCTTT.

V and J are TRBV10-3 and TRBJ2-5, with TRBD2 matching over 9 bases. CDR1 is ENHRY, CDR2 SYGVKD, per germline. V was clipped by 3 bases and J by 5 bases; unmatched bases: 10. This CDR3 is built from 16 residues. The CDR3 sequence is CAISDPRLAEGETQYF. The CDR3 DNA is TGTGCCATCAGTGATCCTCGACTAGCGGAAGGGGAGACCCAGTACTTC.

The gene calls are TRBV10-1 and TRBJ1-2; D not resolved. Germline CDR1 reads WNHNN; CDR2 reads SYGVQD (reference sequence). Trimming stripped 5 bases from V and 7 bases from J, with 11 bases between. The CDR3 has 12 amino acids. The CDR3 is CASSSYGGGYTF. The DNA of the CDR3 is TGCGCCAGCAGTTCGTATGGCGGTGGCTACACCTTC.

A single count supports this clone. The chain employs TRBV14 and TRBJ2-1; 11 bases line up with TRBD2. V dropped 1 base and J dropped 4; count of bases not matched to a gene: 0. CDR3 length: 15 residues. CDR1 is SGHDN, CDR2 FVKESK, per germline. The CDR3 region is CASSQVAGGYNEQFF. The CDR3 coding sequence is TGTGCCAGCAGCCAAGTAGCGGGGGGGTACAATGAGCAGTTCTTC.

The J gene is TRBJ1-1, the V gene TRBV2, with a possible D match to TRBD1 (6 bases). Deletions cut 7 bases from V and 1 base from J, with 25 bases between. This CDR3 comprises 18 residues. Germline V gives CDR1 SNHLY, CDR2 FYNNEI. CDR3 nucleotide sequence: TGTGCCAGCACCATTGGGGACATCTCCCTCGGAGAGAACACTGAAGCTTTCTTT. It codes for CASTIGDISLGENTEAFF.

This sequence joins TRBV6-5 and TRBJ1-3; maybe TRBD1 (6 bases). Trimming shortened V by 6 bases and J by 4 bases, and 16 bases separated the two germline ends. This CDR3 has 15 amino acids. Per germline, CDR1 MNHEY and CDR2 SVGAGI. CDR3 in amino acids: CASRQRQVRGNTIYF. CDR3 nucleotides: TGTGCCAGCAGGCAGCGACAGGTCCGCGGAAACACCATATATTTT.

The rearrangement joins TRBV7-8 to TRBJ1-6; 7 bases align to TRBD1. The V segment lost 1 base and the J segment 5 bases; nucleotides outside the gene matches: 2. CDR3 size: 15 residues. The germline V gene encodes CDR1 SGHVS and CDR2 FQNEAQ. CDR3 in amino acids: CASSLVGTDNSPLHF. DNA of the CDR3: TGTGCCAGCAGCTTAGTTGGGACAGATAATTCACCCCTCCACTTT.

The chain recombines TRBV4-2 with TRBJ1-3; 8 bases agree with TRBD1. The V gene end was trimmed by 2 bases and the J gene end by 2 bases; junction bases not matched to a gene: 2. There are 15 residues in the CDR3. Germline assignment: CDR1 LGHNA and CDR2 YNFKEQ. CDR3 bases: TGTGCCAGCAGCCAACTGACAGGGGCTGGAAACACCATATATTTT. The encoded protein is CASSQLTGAGNTIYF.

The V call is TRBV6-5, the J call TRBJ2-5; D is possibly TRBD2 (6 bases). The germline CDR1 and CDR2 sequences are MNHEY and SVGAGI. The V gene lost 6 bases and the J gene lost 6 bases, with 8 bases spanning the gap. The CDR3 extends over 11 amino acids. The CDR3 DNA reads TGTGCCAGCAGCGGGAGACAGACCCAGTACTTC. As protein: CASSGRQTQYF.

The chain carries TRBV11-1 and TRBJ2-4; possibly TRBD2 for D (6 bases). The CDR3 is made up of 15 amino acids. CDR1 is SGHAT and CDR2 is FQDESV in the germline V gene (reference sequence). With 2 bases removed from V and 8 bases from J, the gap between germline ends came to 16 bases. In nucleotides, the CDR3 is TGTGCCAGCAGCTTATCGGGGGATTCTACGGACATTCAGTACTTC. Translation gives CASSLSGDSTDIQYF.

This clone was recorded once. The chain couples TRBV19 to TRBJ2-7, with D possibly being TRBD1 (5 bases). This CDR3 is built from 15 residues. Per the germline V gene, CDR1 is LNHDA and CDR2 is SQIVND (reference sequence). V lost 4 bases and J 3 bases, leaving 16 bases between the germline ends. The CDR3: CASSKVRGAGYEQYF. The CDR3 nucleotides read TGTGCCAGTAGTAAGGTAAGGGGCGCAGGCTACGAGCAGTACTTC.

The gene calls are TRBV30 and TRBJ1-1; D call uncertain. Trimming left V 0 bases short and J 0 bases short, with 5 bases between. Germline V gene lookup returns CDR1 GTSNPN and CDR2 SVGIG (reference sequence). This CDR3 comprises 13 residues. CDR3 protein: CAWSVLVNTEAFF. The CDR3 bases are TGTGCCTGGAGTGTACTCGTGAACACTGAAGCTTTCTTT. Together with reference TRBV30 and TRBJ1-1, the CDR3 gives the full variable domain: SQTIHQWPATLVQPVGSPLSLECTVEGTSNPNLYWYRQAAGRGLQLLFYSVGIGQISSEVPQNLSASRPQDRQFILSSKKLLLSDSGFYLCAWSVLVNTEAFFGQGTRLTVV.

V usage is TRBV7-2 and J usage is TRBJ1-2, with D perhaps TRBD1 (6 bases). The V gene lost 7 bases and the J gene lost 3 bases, with 15 bases spanning the gap. The CDR3 covers 14 residues. The V gene's germline CDR1 is SGHTA and CDR2 FQGNSA. CDR3 loop: CASTLDSSYYGYTF. The CDR3 DNA is TGTGCCAGCACTCTGGACAGTTCGTACTATGGCTACACCTTC.

The J gene is TRBJ2-2, the V gene TRBV7-3; D ambiguous. This CDR3 contains 18 residues. Trimming took off 1 base at V and 0 bases at J, with 15 bases between the two ends. Germline V CDR1 and CDR2: SGHTA, FQGTGA. The CDR3 bases are TGTGCCAGCAGCTTAAGAGGAGCTAGACGGCCGAACACCGGGGAGCTGTTTTTT. Translation gives CASSLRGARRPNTGELFF.

The rearrangement joins TRBV18 to TRBJ2-7; 9 bases fit TRBD1. Trimming took 2 bases from V and 0 from J; bases not matched to a gene: 14. Germline V lookup: CDR1 KGHSH, CDR2 LQKENI. This CDR3 is 19 amino acids long. The CDR3 loop reads CASSPLRDRVFPSSYEQYF. CDR3 in DNA: TGTGCCAGCTCACCATTAAGGGACAGGGTCTTCCCCAGCTCCTACGAGCAGTACTTC.

The rearrangement uses TRBV27 and TRBJ2-7; 9 bases map to TRBD1. V shed 4 bases, J shed 4 bases, and the junction held 5 bases outside the gene matches. The CDR3 loop spans 14 amino acids. Germline V gene data show CDR1 as MNHEY and CDR2 as SMNVEV (reference sequence). This CDR3 reads CASSSGQGLYEQYF. In DNA form, the CDR3 reads TGTGCCAGCAGTTCGGGACAGGGTCTATACGAGCAGTACTTC.

The CDR3 sequence is CAIEEGTGSYEQYF. The CDR3 bases are TGTGCCATCGAAGAAGGGACAGGGAGTTACGAGCAGTACTTC. The J gene is TRBJ2-7, the V gene TRBV10-3; TRBD1 aligns across 9 bases. Germline CDR1 ENHRY, CDR2 SYGVKD. V gave up 8 bases and J gave up 4 bases; unmatched junction bases: 9. The CDR3 length is 14 residues.

Points on this clone: The same CDR3 arises from other DNA sequences in this sample as well. This rearrangement joins TRBV6-5 to TRBJ1-6, with D perhaps matching TRBD1 (5 bases). With 0 bases removed from V and 10 bases from J, the gap between germline ends came to 13 bases. Germline values: CDR1 MNHEY, CDR2 SVGAGI. There are 15 residues in the CDR3. The CDR3 bases are TGTGCCAGCAGTTACTCGCGAACGGGGGAGTCACCCCTCCACTTT. Its translation: CASSYSRTGESPLHF.

Regarding this clone: Other DNA sequences within the sample encode an identical CDR3. The J gene is TRBJ1-5, the V gene TRBV29-1; 11 positions match TRBD1. The V and J ends lost 6 bases and 2 bases, in that order; junction bases with no gene match: 0. CDR3 size: 13 residues. Germline V lookup: CDR1 SQVTM, CDR2 ANQGSEA. The CDR3 nucleotides are TGCAGCGTGGGACAGGGGGGCAATCAGCCCCAGCATTTT. It specifies CSVGQGGNQPQHF. Based on the CDR3 plus reference TRBV29-1 and TRBJ1-5, the full variable domain is SAVISQKPSRDICQRGTSLTIQCQVDSQVTMMFWYRQQPGQSLTLIATANQGSEATYESGFVIDKFPISRPNLTFSTLTVSNMSPEDSSIYLCSVGQGGNQPQHFGDGTRLSIL.

J is TRBJ1-2 and V is TRBV6-5; D not resolved. V was pared by 2 bases and J by 8 bases, with 15 bases between. The CDR3 runs 14 residues. Germline assignment: CDR1 MNHEY and CDR2 SVGAGI. The CDR3 loop is CASSYATGGRGYTF. CDR3 bases: TGTGCCAGCAGTTACGCCACGGGAGGCCGCGGCTACACCTTC.

The J gene is TRBJ2-1, the V gene TRBV9; D perhaps matches TRBD1 (6 bases). Trimming left V 3 bases short and J 6 bases short, with 10 bases between. Per the germline V gene, CDR1 is SGDLS and CDR2 is YYNGEE. The CDR3 has 13 residues. In nucleotides, the CDR3 is TGTGCCAGCAGCGGGACAGCTACCAATGAGCAGTTCTTC. Its protein is CASSGTATNEQFF.

The J gene is TRBJ2-7, the V gene TRBV23-1; TRBD2 is a possible D gene (6 bases). TRBV23-1 is assigned to the ORF class and has an uncertain function. CDR3 length: 17 amino acids. Between the trimmed V and J ends, which lost 0 bases and 0 bases, there was a span of 15 bases. CDR3 sequence: CASSQSSGRTFSYEQYF. The CDR3 nucleotides are TGCGCCAGCAGTCAATCAAGCGGGCGGACATTCTCCTACGAGCAGTACTTC.

This clone showed up just a few times. The V gene is TRBV12-5, the J gene TRBJ1-2; D gene uncertain. This CDR3 is 15 amino acids long. With 3 bases removed from V and 3 bases from J, the gap between germline ends came to 14 bases. The germline gives CDR1 LGHNT, CDR2 FRNRAP. The CDR3 here is CASGFSTAEDYGYTF. The CDR3 DNA is TGTGCTAGTGGTTTTTCCACCGCGGAGGACTATGGCTACACCTTC.

The chain recombines TRBV21-1 with TRBJ1-5. TRBV21-1 is noted as a pseudogene. The CDR3 is made up of 16 amino acids. The DNA of the CDR3 is TGTGCCAGCACCAAAAACTTAATACCTTTCAATCAGCCCCAGCATTTT. Protein: CASTKNLIPFNQPQHF.